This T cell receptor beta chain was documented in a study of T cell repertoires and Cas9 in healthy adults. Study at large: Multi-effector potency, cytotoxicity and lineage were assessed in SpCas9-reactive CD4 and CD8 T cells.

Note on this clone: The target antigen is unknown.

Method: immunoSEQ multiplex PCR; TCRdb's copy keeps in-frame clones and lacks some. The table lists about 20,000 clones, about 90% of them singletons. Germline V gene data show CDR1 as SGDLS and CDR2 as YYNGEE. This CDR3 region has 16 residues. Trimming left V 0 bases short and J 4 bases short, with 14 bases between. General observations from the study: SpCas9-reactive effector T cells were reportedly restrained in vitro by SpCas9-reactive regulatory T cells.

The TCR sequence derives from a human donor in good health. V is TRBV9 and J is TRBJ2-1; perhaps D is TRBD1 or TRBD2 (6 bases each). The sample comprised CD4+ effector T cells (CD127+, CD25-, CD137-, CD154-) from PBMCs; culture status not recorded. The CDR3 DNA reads TGTGCCAGCAGCGTAGGGTCGGGGGACAAATACAATGAGCAGTTCTTC. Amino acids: CASSVGSGDKYNEQFF.